This T cell receptor (beta chain) appears in the sequencing data of a study of early T cells in non-severe SARS-CoV-2 infection. Study at large: Sequenced bulk RNA came from whole blood that was unsorted, and chains were unpaired.

Study observations and caveats: Clonotype matching in VDJdb favored anti-spike CD8 responses and did not capture private and CD4 specificities.

Details on this clonotype: What it binds is not known.

The germline gives CDR1 LGHNT, CDR2 FRNRAP. The V gene end was trimmed by 2 bases and the J gene end by 4 bases; junction bases not matched to a gene: 0. The CDR3 covers 13 residues. Unique molecular identifiers were attached to individual cDNA molecules. TCRdb reprocessed the 5' RACE reads with MiXCR, giving one entry per CDR3 protein. The sample shows 40,000 to 65,000 distinct CDR3 sequences, 8% to 8.5% of them seen only once. V usage is TRBV12-5 and J usage is TRBJ2-3, with TRBD1 matching over 7 bases. Sequenced material: whole blood. The origin of this receptor is an adult who was a healthcare worker with PCR-confirmed SARS-CoV-2 infection or an uninfected control (not recorded which). CDR3 sequence reads: CASGLQGADTQYF. Here the CDR3 DNA reads TGTGCTAGTGGTTTGCAGGGGGCAGATACGCAGTATTTT.